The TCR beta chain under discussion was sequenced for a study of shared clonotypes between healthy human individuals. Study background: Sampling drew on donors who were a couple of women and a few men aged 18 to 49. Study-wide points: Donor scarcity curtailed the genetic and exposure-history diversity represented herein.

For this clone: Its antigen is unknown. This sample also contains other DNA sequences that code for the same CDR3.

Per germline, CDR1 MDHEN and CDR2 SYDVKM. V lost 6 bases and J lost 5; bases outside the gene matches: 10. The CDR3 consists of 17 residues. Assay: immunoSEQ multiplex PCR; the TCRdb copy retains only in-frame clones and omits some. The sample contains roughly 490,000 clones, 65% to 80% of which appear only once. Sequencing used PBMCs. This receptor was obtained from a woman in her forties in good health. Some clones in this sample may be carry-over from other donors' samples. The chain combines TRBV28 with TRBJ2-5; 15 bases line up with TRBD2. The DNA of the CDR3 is TGTGCCAGCAGCCCCACGGGACTAGCGGGAGGAGGGGAGACCCAGTACTTC. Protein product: CASSPTGLAGGGETQYF.